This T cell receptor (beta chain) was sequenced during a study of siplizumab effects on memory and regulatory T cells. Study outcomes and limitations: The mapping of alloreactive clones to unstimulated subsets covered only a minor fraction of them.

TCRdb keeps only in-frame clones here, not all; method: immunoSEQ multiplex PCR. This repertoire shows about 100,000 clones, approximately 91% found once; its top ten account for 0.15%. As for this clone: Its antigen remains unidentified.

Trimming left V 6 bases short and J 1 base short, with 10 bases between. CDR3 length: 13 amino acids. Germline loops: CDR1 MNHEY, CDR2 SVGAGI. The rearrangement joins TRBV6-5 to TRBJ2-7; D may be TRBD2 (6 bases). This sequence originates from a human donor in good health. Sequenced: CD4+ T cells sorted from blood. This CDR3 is CASRQAGSYEQYF. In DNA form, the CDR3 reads TGTGCCAGCAGACAGGCGGGATCCTACGAGCAGTACTTC.